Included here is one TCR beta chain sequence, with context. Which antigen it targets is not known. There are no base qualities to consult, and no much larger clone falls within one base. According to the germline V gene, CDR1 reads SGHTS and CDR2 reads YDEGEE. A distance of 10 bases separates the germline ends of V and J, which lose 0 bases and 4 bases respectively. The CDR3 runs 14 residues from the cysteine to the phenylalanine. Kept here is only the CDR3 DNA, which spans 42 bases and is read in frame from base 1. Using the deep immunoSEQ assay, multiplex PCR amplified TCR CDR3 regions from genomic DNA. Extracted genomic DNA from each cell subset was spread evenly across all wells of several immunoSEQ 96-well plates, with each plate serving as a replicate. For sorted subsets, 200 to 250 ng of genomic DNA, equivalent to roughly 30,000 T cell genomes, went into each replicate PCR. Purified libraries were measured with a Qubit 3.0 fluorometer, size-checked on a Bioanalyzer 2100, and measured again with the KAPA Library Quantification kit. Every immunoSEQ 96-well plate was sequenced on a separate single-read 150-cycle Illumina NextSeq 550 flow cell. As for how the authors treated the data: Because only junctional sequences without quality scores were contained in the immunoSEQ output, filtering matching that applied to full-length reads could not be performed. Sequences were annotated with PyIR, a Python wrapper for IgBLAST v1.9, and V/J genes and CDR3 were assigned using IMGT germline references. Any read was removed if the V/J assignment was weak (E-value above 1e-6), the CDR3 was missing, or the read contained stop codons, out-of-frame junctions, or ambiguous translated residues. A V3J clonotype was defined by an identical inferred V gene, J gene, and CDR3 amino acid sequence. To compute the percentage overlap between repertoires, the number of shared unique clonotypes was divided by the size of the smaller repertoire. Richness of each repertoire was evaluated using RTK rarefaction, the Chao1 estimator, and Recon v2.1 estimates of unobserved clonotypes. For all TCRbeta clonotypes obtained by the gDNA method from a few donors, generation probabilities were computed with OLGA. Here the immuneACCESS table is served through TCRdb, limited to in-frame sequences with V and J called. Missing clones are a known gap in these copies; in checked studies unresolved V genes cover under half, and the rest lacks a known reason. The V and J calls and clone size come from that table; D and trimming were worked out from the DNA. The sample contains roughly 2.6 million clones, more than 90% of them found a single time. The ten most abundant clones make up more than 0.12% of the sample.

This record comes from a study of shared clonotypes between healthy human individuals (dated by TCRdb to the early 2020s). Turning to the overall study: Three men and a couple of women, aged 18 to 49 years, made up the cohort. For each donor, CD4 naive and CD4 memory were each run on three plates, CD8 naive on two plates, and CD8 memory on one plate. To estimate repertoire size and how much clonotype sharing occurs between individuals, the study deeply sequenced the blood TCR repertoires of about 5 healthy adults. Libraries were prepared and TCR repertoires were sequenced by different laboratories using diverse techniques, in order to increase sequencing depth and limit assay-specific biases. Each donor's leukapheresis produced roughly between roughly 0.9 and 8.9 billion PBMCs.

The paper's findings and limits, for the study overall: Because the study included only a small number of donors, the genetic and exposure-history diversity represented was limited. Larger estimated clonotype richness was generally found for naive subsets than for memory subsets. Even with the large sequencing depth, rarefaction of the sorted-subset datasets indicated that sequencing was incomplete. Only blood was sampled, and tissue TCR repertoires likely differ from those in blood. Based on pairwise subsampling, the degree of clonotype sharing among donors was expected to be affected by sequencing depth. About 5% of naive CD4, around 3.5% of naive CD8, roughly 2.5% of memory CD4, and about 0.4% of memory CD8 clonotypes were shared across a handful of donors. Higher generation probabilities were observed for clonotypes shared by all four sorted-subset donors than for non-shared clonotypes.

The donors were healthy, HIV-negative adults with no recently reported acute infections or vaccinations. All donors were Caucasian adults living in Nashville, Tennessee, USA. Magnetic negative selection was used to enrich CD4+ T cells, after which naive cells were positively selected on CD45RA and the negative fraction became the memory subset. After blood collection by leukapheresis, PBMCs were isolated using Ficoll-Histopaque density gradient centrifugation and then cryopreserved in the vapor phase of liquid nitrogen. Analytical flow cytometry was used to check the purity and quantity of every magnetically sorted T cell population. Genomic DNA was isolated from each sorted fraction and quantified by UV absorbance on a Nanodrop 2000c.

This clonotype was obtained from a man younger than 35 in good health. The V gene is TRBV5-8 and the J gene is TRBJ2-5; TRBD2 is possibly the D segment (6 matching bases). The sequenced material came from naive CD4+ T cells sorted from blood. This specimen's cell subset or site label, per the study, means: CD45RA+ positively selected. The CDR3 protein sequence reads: CASSLGRRGETQYF. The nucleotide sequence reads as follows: TGTGCCAGCAGCTTGGGCAGGCGGGGAGAGACCCAGTACTTC.